This T cell receptor beta chain emerged from a study of blood T cell repertoires in COVID-19. Study details: Sites in the United States, Italy and Spain provided acute and convalescent COVID-19 samples.

Assay: immunoSEQ multiplex PCR; the TCRdb copy retains only in-frame clones and omits some. There are 350,000 to 400,000 clones in the sample; around 89% occur only once, and roughly 1.2% lies in the top ten. This clone was detected only once. Other DNA sequences in the sample encode the same CDR3. Participants, about 18 to 95 years old, spanned more than 20 US areas. This CDR3 comprises 14 residues. Trimming removed 4 bases at V and 2 bases at J, with 11 bases between. Germline loops: CDR1 ENHRY, CDR2 SYGVKD. This clonotype was obtained from a woman aged 18-29 years who had recovered from COVID-19. The chain is built from TRBV10-3 and TRBJ1-2; possibly TRBD1 for D (6 bases). Sequenced: PBMCs or T cells enriched from blood (not recorded which). CDR3 sequence reads: CAISVGQGNYGYTF. CDR3 nucleotides: TGTGCCATCAGTGTGGGGCAGGGGAACTATGGCTACACCTTC.